This T cell receptor beta chain was identified in a study of vaccination effects on CD4 cells after COVID-19. Study-wide background: Participants each got two BNT162b2 or mRNA-1273 vaccine doses.

From germline, CDR1 is LNHNV and CDR2 YYDKDF (reference sequence). V dropped 0 bases and J dropped 4 bases, with 3 bases sitting between them. The CDR3 sequence is 13 residues long. Method: immunoSEQ multiplex PCR; TCRdb's copy keeps in-frame clones and lacks some. The sample holds under 65,000 clones, around 86% seen once. Notes on the study in general: Cross-reaction with common cold coronaviruses was seen in only 1 of 255 vaccine-induced clones from healthy vaccinees.

Note on this clone: Its target is not known.

In the ViraFEST assay, antigen-specific CD4+ clonotypes were identified by expansion after peptide-pool stimulation. CD4+ T cells were isolated after 10 days of culture. Every well got a few million PBMC, which were grown with 8.5 to 10 IU/ml IL-2 and about 10 ug/ml peptides. Replacing half the medium with IL-2 medium was done on days 3 and 7. The chain combines TRBV15 with TRBJ1-4, with D unclear. The source of this sequence is a human donor who received a COVID-19 vaccine. The specimen was CD4+ T cells from PBMCs cultured with HCoV-229E spike peptides, collected before COVID-19 vaccination. CDR3 sequence: CATSREFNEKLFF. The CDR3, as DNA: TGTGCCACCAGCAGAGAGTTTAATGAAAAACTGTTTTTT.